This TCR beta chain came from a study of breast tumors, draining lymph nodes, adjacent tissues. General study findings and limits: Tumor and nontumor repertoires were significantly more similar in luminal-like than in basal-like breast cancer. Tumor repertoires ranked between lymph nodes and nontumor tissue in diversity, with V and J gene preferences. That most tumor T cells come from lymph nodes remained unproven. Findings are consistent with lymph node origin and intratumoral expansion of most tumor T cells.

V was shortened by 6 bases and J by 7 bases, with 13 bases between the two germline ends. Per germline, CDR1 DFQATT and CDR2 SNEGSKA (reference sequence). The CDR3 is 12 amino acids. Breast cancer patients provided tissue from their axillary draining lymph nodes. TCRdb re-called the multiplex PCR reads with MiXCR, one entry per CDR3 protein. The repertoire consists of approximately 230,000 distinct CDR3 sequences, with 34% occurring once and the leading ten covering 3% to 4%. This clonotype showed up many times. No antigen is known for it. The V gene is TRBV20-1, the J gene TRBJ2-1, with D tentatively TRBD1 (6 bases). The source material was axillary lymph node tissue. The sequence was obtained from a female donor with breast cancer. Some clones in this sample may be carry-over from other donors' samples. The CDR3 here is CSAPGQSNEQFF. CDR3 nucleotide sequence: TGCAGTGCGCCCGGACAGTCAAATGAGCAGTTCTTC.